This note documents a single T cell receptor beta chain sequence. Antigen: not known. The data were taken from a study of multiple sclerosis patients with progressive multifocal leukoencephalopathy. The study, taken as a whole, reports: Preferential TRBV-TRBJ pairings or common gene usage were not detected at PML. In most PML patients, TRB repertoires appeared less diverse by entropy.

Stated time point: time of PML onset. Assay: immunoSEQ multiplex PCR; the TCRdb copy retains only in-frame clones and omits some. Among over 25,000 clones listed, roughly nine tenths were seen once. The CDR3 is 14 residues long. V shed 1 base and J shed 1 base, with 10 bases lying between them. CDR1 is GTSNPN, CDR2 SVGIG, per germline (reference sequence). The chain has TRBV30 and TRBJ2-5, with D possibly being TRBD2 (6 bases). The clonotype originates from a human donor with progressive multifocal leukoencephalopathy. Source: PBMCs, taken from a patient treated with natalizumab. The chain's CDR3 is CAWSDRGVQETQYF. As DNA, the CDR3 is TGTGCCTGGAGTGATCGCGGGGTCCAAGAGACCCAGTACTTC.